Listed below are T cell receptor beta chains from one sample, sequenced in a study of T cell responses to AZD1222 COVID-19 vaccine. Repertoires were generated with immunoSEQ multiplex PCR, while TCRdb's copy carries only in-frame clones and drops some. The table has about 55,000 clones, nearly 90% seen once. Sequencing was performed on peripheral blood, taken on day 0 of AZD1222 vaccination. These receptors were obtained from an adult in good health. Both conserved end residues are part of each CDR3. The order of the fields is J gene, clone size, V gene, D gene, CDR3 protein, CDR3 DNA. The D gene is left open where the match is weak. Clone sizes are given selectively: once, few, many, or a class where the clone is expanded.

TRBJ1-1 | - | TRBV9 | - | CASSVGRGDTEAFF | TGTGCCAGCAGCGTAGGACGGGGGGACACTGAAGCTTTCTTT
TRBJ2-2 | - | TRBV2 | TRBD2 | CASSVRGGTGELFF | TGTGCCAGCAGTGTCCGGGGGGGAACCGGGGAGCTGTTTTTT
TRBJ1-2 | once | TRBV19 | TRBD1 | CASSLPGQGSYGYTF | TGTGCCAGTAGCCTACCCGGACAGGGCTCCTATGGCTACACCTTC
TRBJ2-1 | - | TRBV4-3 | - | CASSQDFGGYTYNEQFF | TGCGCCAGCAGCCAAGATTTTGGAGGGTATACCTACAATGAGCAGTTCTTC
TRBJ1-6 | - | TRBV5-1 | TRBD1 | CASSFGTGGQTLSPLHF | TGCGCCAGCAGCTTCGGGACAGGGGGCCAGACCCTTTCACCCCTCCACTTT
TRBJ2-2 | - | TRBV10-1 | TRBD1 | CASSDRQGAYTGELFF | TGCGCCAGCAGTGACAGACAGGGGGCCTACACCGGGGAGCTGTTTTTT
TRBJ1-1 | once | TRBV19 | - | CASSISPYMNTEAFF | TGTGCCAGTAGTATTAGTCCTTACATGAACACTGAAGCTTTCTTT
TRBJ2-7 | - | TRBV5-4 | TRBD1 | CASSLDRGRIYEQYF | TGTGCCAGCAGCCTAGACAGGGGGCGAATCTACGAGCAGTACTTC
TRBJ2-3 | - | TRBV20-1 | - | CSASPQGGTPVFDTQYF | TGCAGTGCTAGTCCCCAGGGCGGGACTCCCGTGTTCGATACGCAGTATTTT
TRBJ1-2 | - | TRBV28 | - | CASNSIGGDYGYTF | TGTGCCAGCAACTCGATCGGGGGTGACTATGGCTACACCTTC
TRBJ1-2 | - | TRBV12-3/TRBV12-4 | TRBD1 | CASSFSGTVHTF | TGTGCCAGCAGTTTTTCCGGGACAGTTCACACCTTC
TRBJ2-1 | - | TRBV20-1 | - | CSARAGHEQFF | TGCAGTGCTAGGGCGGGCCATGAGCAGTTCTTC
TRBJ2-1 | - | TRBV6-6 | TRBD2 | CASSLIAGGATNEQFF | TGTGCCAGCAGTTTAATAGCGGGGGGGGCAACGAATGAGCAGTTCTTC
TRBJ1-5 | few | TRBV19 | - | CASSMGVNQPQHF | TGTGCCAGTAGTATGGGCGTGAATCAGCCCCAGCATTTT
TRBJ2-2 | once | TRBV2 | TRBD1 | CASSFGDRDAGELFF | TGTGCCAGCAGTTTTGGAGACAGGGATGCCGGGGAGCTGTTTTTT
TRBJ2-7 | - | TRBV19 | TRBD1 | CASSSPGQGAHEQYF | TGTGCCAGTAGTTCTCCGGGACAGGGGGCCCACGAGCAGTACTTC
TRBJ2-7 | - | TRBV5-1 | TRBD1 | CASSSGDRSPSYEQYF | TGCGCCAGCAGCTCAGGGGACAGGAGCCCCTCCTACGAGCAGTACTTC
TRBJ2-2 | - | TRBV6-4 | - | CASSAAATGELFF | TGTGCCAGCAGTGCGGCGGCCACCGGGGAGCTGTTTTTT
TRBJ1-1 | - | TRBV12-3/TRBV12-4 | - | CASSRMGGDEAFF | TGTGCCAGCAGTCGCATGGGAGGGGATGAAGCTTTCTTT
TRBJ2-7 | - | TRBV12-3/TRBV12-4 | - | CASSLALAQEQYF | TGTGCCAGCAGTTTAGCGCTAGCGCAAGAGCAGTACTTC
TRBJ2-5 | - | TRBV5-4 | - | CASSLPPTLETQYF | TGTGCCAGCAGCTTGCCCCCCACGTTGGAGACCCAGTACTTC
TRBJ1-5 | - | TRBV11-2 | TRBD1 | CASSPQGGPQHF | TGTGCCAGCAGCCCACAGGGGGGGCCCCAGCATTTT
TRBJ2-2 | - | TRBV5-1 | TRBD2 | CASSRGGLAGGNTGELFF | TGCGCCAGCAGCCGAGGCGGACTAGCGGGGGGTAACACCGGGGAGCTGTTTTTT
TRBJ2-1 | - | TRBV5-8 | - | CASSLGGGVRFF | TGTGCCAGCAGCTTGGGAGGGGGGGTGAGGTTCTTC
TRBJ2-3 | - | TRBV5-1 | TRBD2 | CASSWTSGVDTQYF | TGCGCCAGCAGCTGGACTAGCGGGGTAGATACGCAGTATTTT
TRBJ1-2 | - | TRBV30 | - | CAWATGRVGTYGYTF | TGTGCCTGGGCTACAGGAAGGGTGGGGACCTATGGCTACACCTTC
TRBJ1-1 | - | TRBV24-1 | - | CATSDLGRTFF | TGTGCCACCAGTGATTTGGGGAGGACTTTCTTT
TRBJ1-2 | - | TRBV18 | - | CASSPPTPNYDGYTF | TGTGCCAGCTCACCACCGACACCCAACTATGATGGCTACACCTTC